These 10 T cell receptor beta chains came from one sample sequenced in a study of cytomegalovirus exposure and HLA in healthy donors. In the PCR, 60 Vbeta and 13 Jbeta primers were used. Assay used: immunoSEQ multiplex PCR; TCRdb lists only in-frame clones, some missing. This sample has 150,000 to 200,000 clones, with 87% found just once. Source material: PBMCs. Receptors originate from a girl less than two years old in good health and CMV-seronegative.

The CDR3 loop reads CASSLARGSEKLFF. Here the CDR3 DNA reads TGTGCCAGCAGCTTAGCGCGCGGGAGTGAAAAACTGTTTTTT. The chain couples TRBV7-9 to TRBJ1-4; D unresolved. Per the germline V gene, CDR1 is SEHNR and CDR2 is FQNEAQ (reference sequence). This CDR3 region has 14 residues. Trimming removed 0 bases from V and 7 bases from J, with 9 bases in between.

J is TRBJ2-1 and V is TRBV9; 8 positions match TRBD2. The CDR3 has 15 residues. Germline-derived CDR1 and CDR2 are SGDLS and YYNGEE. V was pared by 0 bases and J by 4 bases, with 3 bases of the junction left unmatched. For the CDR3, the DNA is TGTGCCAGCAGCGTAGGCGGGGGGCAATACAATGAGCAGTTCTTC. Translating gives CASSVGGGQYNEQFF.

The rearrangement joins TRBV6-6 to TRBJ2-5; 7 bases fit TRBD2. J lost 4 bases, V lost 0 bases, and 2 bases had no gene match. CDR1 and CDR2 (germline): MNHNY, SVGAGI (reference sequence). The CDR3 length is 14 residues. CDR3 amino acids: CASSYSWEGETQYF. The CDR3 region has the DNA TGTGCCAGCAGTTACTCCTGGGAGGGAGAGACCCAGTACTTC.

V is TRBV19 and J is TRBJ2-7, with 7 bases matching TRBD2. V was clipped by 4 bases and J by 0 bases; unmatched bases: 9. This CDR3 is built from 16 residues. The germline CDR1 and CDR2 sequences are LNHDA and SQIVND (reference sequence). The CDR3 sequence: CASSNVLASSSYEQYF. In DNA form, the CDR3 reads TGTGCCAGTAGTAACGTACTAGCGTCGAGCTCCTACGAGCAGTACTTC. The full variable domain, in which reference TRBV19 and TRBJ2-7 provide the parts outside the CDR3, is DGGITQSPKYLFRKEGQNVTLSCEQNLNHDAMYWYRQDPGQGLRLIYYSQIVNDFQKGDIAEGYSVSREKKESFPLTVTSAQKNPTAFYLCASSNVLASSSYEQYFGPGTRLTVT.

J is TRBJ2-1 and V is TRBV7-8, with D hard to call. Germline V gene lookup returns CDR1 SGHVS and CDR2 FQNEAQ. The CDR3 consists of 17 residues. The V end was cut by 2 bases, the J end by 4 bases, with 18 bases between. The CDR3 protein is CASSLISGVSVYNEQFF. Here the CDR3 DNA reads TGTGCCAGCAGCTTAATCTCTGGTGTCAGCGTTTACAATGAGCAGTTCTTC.

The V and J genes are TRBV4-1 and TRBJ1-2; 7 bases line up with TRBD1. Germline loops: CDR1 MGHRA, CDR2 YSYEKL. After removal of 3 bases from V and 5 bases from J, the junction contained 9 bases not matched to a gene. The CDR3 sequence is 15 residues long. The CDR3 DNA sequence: TGCGCCAGCAGCCATCCGAGACAGGGAGAGTATGGCTACACCTTC. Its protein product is CASSHPRQGEYGYTF.

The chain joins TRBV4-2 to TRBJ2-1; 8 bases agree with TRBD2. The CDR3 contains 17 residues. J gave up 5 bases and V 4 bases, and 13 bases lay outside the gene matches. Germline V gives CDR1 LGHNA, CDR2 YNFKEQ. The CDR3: CASSLPGGRGGHNEQFF. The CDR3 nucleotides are TGTGCCAGCAGCCTCCCGGGGGGCCGGGGGGGCCACAATGAGCAGTTCTTC.

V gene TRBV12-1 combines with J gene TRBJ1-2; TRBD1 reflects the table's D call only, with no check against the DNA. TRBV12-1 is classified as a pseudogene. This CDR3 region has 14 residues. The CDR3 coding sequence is TGTGCCAGCAGCTCTGCGGACAGGGAGGGTGGCTACACCTTC. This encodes CASSSADREGGYTF.

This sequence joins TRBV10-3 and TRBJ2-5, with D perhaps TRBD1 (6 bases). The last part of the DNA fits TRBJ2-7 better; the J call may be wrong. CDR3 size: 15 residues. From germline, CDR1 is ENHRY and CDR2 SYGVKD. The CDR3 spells CAISESTAGVYEQYF. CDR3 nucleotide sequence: TGTGCCATCAGTGAGTCGACGGCAGGGGTGTACGAGCAGTACTTC.

The CDR3 nucleotides are TGTGCCAGCAGTTGGGGACAGGGGATTGACAATGAGCAGTTCTTC. Amino acids: CASSWGQGIDNEQFF. This chain uses TRBV27 with TRBJ2-1; 10 positions match TRBD1. The germline CDR1 and CDR2 sequences are MNHEY and SMNVEV (reference sequence). The CDR3 is made up of 15 amino acids. The ends lost 4 bases at V and 5 bases at J; junction bases unmatched: 5.